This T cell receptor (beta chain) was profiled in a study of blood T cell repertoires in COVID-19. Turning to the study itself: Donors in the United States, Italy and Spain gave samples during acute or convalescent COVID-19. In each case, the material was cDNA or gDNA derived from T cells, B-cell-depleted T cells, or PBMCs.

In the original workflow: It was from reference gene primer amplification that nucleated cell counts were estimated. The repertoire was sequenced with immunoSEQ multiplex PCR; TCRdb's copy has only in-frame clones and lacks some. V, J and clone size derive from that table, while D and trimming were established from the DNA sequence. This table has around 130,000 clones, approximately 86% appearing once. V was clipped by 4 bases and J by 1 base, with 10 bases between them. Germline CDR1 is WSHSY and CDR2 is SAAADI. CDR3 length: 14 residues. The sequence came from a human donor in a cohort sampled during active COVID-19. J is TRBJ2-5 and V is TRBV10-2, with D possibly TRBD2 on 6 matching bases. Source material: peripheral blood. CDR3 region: CASSATSSQETQYF. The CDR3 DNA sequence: TGCGCCAGCAGTGCAACTAGCTCCCAAGAGACCCAGTACTTC.